This note documents a single T cell receptor beta chain sequence. This entry is derived from a study of T cells expressing NK-cell markers. Across the whole study: CD3+CD56+NKG2C+, CD3+CD56+NKG2C- and CD3+CD56-NKG2C+ T cells, once sorted, supplied the TCR beta repertoires.

TCRdb processed the 5' RACE reads again and assigns one entry to each CDR3 protein, with no DNA. In all, the sample yields 550,000 to 600,000 distinct CDR3 sequences. The CDR3 loop spans 14 amino acids. The germline CDR1 and CDR2 sequences are SEHNR and FQNEAQ (reference sequence). The TCR was taken from a man in his late teens or twenties in good health. Sequencing was performed on blood T cells: a sorted CD56 or NKG2C T cell subset, CD4+ or CD8+ T cells, or bulk PBMC T cells (not recorded which). The chain couples TRBV7-9 to TRBJ1-2. The CDR3 region is CASSRQTSFYGYTF.